This T cell receptor beta chain was captured by sequencing in a study of blood T cell repertoires in COVID-19. Study at large: The analysed material was cDNA or gDNA that came from T cells, B-cell-depleted T cells, or PBMCs.

Germline CDR1 reads SGHNT; CDR2 reads YENEEA. The CDR3 loop spans 14 amino acids. With V trimmed by 5 bases and J by 3 bases, 6 bases remained unmatched. Some clones are missing from TCRdb's copy, which holds only in-frame ones; the method was immunoSEQ multiplex PCR. The data contain fewer than 50,000 clones, over 75% of them seen just once; the ten biggest clones take up over 12%. The chain carries TRBV11-3 and TRBJ2-7; 8 positions agree with TRBD1. This TCR derives from a human donor in a cohort sampled during active COVID-19. Sequences were obtained from peripheral blood. CDR3 DNA sequence: TGTGCCAGCAGCCTTCGGACAGGGAACTACGAGCAGTACTTC. Amino acid sequence: CASSLRTGNYEQYF.